This entry describes one T cell receptor (beta chain). Its binding antigen is unknown. At one boundary the junction diverges from the germline segment, which might be a read error. As a first step, the CD3+ T cells were left to rest overnight in RPMI 1640 lacking fetal bovine serum, at approximately 2.5 million cells/mL. MACS immunomagnetic beads were used, per the manufacturer's instructions, to isolate CD3+ T cells from PBMCs. Total RNA was extracted from the cultured T cells with TRIzol reagent. 5' rapid amplification of cDNA ends (5'RACE) was used to amplify TCRbeta libraries from RNA. Before sequencing, library concentration and integrity were assessed using Qubit, an Agilent instrument, and quantitative PCR. A commercial service provider sequenced the qualified libraries on Illumina HiSeq or MiSeq. Processing in the source paper ran as follows. TCR sequences in each sample were identified with MiXCR version 1.8.2. Qualified clones required a CDR3 longer than four amino acids, an in-frame nucleotide length, and no stop codon. An effective read was defined as a read containing the complete CDR3 structure. RT-PCR with 24 Vbeta primers, GeneScan spectratyping, and Sanger sequencing were used to validate expanded clones. Through fastp at Q25 and MiXCR, TCRdb rebuilt clones from the public reads, retaining in-frame beta chains. When rows share a CDR3 protein, they turn into one entry using the most common DNA and genes. TCRdb's processing, not the authors' own work, is the source of the V and J calls. This sample is represented by some 14,000 distinct CDR3 sequences; 39% of them were singletons. The ten largest clones represent approximately 8.7% of the sample.

The cysteine opens and the phenylalanine closes a CDR3 of 14 amino acids. Only CDR3 DNA is held: 42 bases, read in frame from base 1. As encoded in the germline V gene, CDR1 is SGHVS while CDR2 is FQNEAQ. This record comes from a study of T cell repertoires and leukemia-associated antigens (dated by TCRdb to the late 2010s). In the study overall: Per sample, about 5.1 to 7 million read pairs and about 3 to 5.0 million effective reads were obtained, for about 15 million effective reads in total. In vitro peptide stimulation of healthy T cells was used with the aim of identifying the antigen recognized by a TCR Vbeta21 clone previously found in CML patients.

The investigation overall reported the following: No significant differences among the four groups were observed in the numbers of Vbeta genes (about 60), Jbeta genes (14), VDJ rearrangements, or unique CDR3s. Direct testing of the expanded clones' antigen specificity and function was not done, and further investigation was required.

The chain uses TRBV7-8 and TRBJ2-1, and TRBD1 may be the D gene, going by 6 matching bases. The sample taken for sequencing was CD3+ T cells sorted from blood and cultured. This clonotype was obtained from a female donor in good health. Here is the DNA: TGTGCCAGCAGCTCGACACTCGGGGACAATGAGCAGTCCTTC. This codes for CASSSTLGDNEQSF. The reference TRBV7-8 and TRBJ2-1 proteins fill in what lies around the CDR3, so the full variable domain reads GAGVSQSPRYKVAKRGQDVALRCDPISGHVSLFWYQQALGQGPEFLTYFQNEAQLDKSGLPSDRFFAERPEGSVSTLKIQRTQQEDSAVYLCASSSTLGDNEQSFGPGTRLTVL.